This TCR beta chain appears in the sequencing data of a study of OX40 agonist ivuxolimab in advanced cancers. Only one count was recorded for this clone. This CDR3 has 15 amino acids. The ends lost 6 bases at V and 0 bases at J; junction bases unmatched: 4. Germline V lookup: CDR1 MNHNS, CDR2 SASEGT. Profiling relied on immunoSEQ multiplex PCR, and the TCRdb table lists in-frame clones only, not all of them. The data contain tens of thousands of clones, around 85% of them singletons. The sequencing here drew on CD4+ or CD8+ T cells sorted from blood, taken in a trial of the OX40 agonist ivuxolimab. The V call is TRBV6-1, the J call TRBJ2-1; 8 bases agree with TRBD2. This receptor was obtained from an adult with an advanced solid tumor such as melanoma, head and neck, liver or kidney cancer. CDR3 DNA sequence: TGTGCCAGCAGCGGCGGGGGGACCTCCTACAATGAGCAGTTCTTC. It yields the protein CASSGGGTSYNEQFF.